This is a list of T cell receptor beta chains from one sample in a study of T cells in Graves' hyperthyroidism and ophthalmopathy. TCRdb re-called the multiplex PCR reads with MiXCR, one entry per CDR3 protein. The sample records hundreds of thousands of distinct CDR3 sequences, around 20% being singletons. Sequenced sample: blood. These receptors came from a man younger than 40 with Graves' ophthalmopathy. Both conserved end residues are part of each CDR3. The order of the fields is D gene, V gene, J gene, clone size, CDR3 protein, CDR3 DNA. A D gene is named only where the DNA matches it firmly. The size of a clone is reported for some rows only, either as once, few or many, or as a class for expanded clones.

D: TRBD1
V: TRBV2
J: TRBJ1-5
size: many
CDR3: CASSPDRGGRPQHF
DNA: TGTGCCAGCAGCCCGGACAGGGGAGGTCGGCCCCAGCATTTT

D: NA
V: TRBV28
J: TRBJ2-7
size: many
CDR3: CASSSIYEQYF
DNA: TGTGCCAGCAGTTCAATCTACGAGCAGTACTTC

D: NA
V: TRBV28
J: TRBJ2-6
size: NA
CDR3: CASGVPGANVLTF
DNA: TGTGCCAGCGGTGTCCCTGGGGCCAACGTCCTGACTTTC

D: TRBD2
V: TRBV6-5
J: TRBJ2-1
size: NA
CDR3: CASSYGSGGPGNEQFF
DNA: TGTGCCAGCAGTTACGGGTCGGGAGGGCCGGGCAATGAGCAGTTCTTC

D: TRBD2
V: TRBV24-1
J: TRBJ2-4
size: NA
CDR3: CATSDQNGLAGPLAKNIQYF
DNA: TGTGCCACCAGTGACCAGAACGGACTAGCGGGGCCTCTGGCCAAAAACATTCAGTACTTC

D: TRBD1
V: TRBV11-2
J: TRBJ1-3
size: NA
CDR3: CASMTGVLSGNTIYF
DNA: TGTGCCAGCATGACAGGGGTCCTCTCTGGAAACACCATATATTTT

D: TRBD1
V: TRBV4-1
J: TRBJ1-1
size: NA
CDR3: CASSQVEGARLNTEAFF
DNA: TGCGCCAGCAGCCAAGTAGAGGGGGCGAGGTTGAACACTGAAGCTTTCTTT

D: NA
V: TRBV2
J: TRBJ2-5
size: NA
CDR3: CASRKTSGGDETQYF
DNA: TGTGCCAGCAGGAAGACTTCAGGGGGGGACGAGACCCAGTACTTC

D: NA
V: TRBV28
J: TRBJ2-3
size: NA
CDR3: CASAPPTDTQYF
DNA: TGTGCCAGCGCACCCCCCACAGATACGCAGTATTTT

D: NA
V: TRBV2
J: TRBJ1-1
size: many
CDR3: CASTRAPNTEAFF
DNA: TGTGCCAGCACCCGGGCGCCGAACACTGAAGCTTTCTTT

D: NA
V: TRBV9
J: TRBJ2-7
size: few
CDR3: CASSVFDDPRDEQYF
DNA: TGTGCCAGCAGCGTATTTGACGATCCGAGGGACGAGCAGTACTTC

D: NA
V: TRBV7-9
J: TRBJ2-1
size: few
CDR3: CASSSTGVKSSYNEQFF
DNA: TGTGCCAGCAGCTCCACCGGGGTTAAGAGCTCCTACAATGAGCAGTTCTTC

D: NA
V: TRBV27
J: TRBJ1-4
size: NA
CDR3: CATSTSTNEKLFF
DNA: TGTGCCACCTCGACCTCGACTAATGAAAAACTGTTTTTT

D: TRBD2
V: TRBV2
J: TRBJ2-3
size: few
CDR3: CASRELAGATTDTQYF
DNA: TGTGCCAGCAGGGAACTAGCGGGAGCAACCACAGATACGCAGTATTTT

D: TRBD2
V: TRBV24-1
J: TRBJ2-3
size: NA
CDR3: CATSELAGADTQYF
DNA: TGTGCCACCAGTGAATTAGCGGGAGCAGATACGCAGTATTTT

D: NA
V: TRBV3-1
J: TRBJ1-3
size: many
CDR3: CASSPESTGNTIYF
DNA: TGTGCCAGCAGCCCTGAGAGCACTGGAAACACCATATATTTT

D: NA
V: TRBV3-1
J: TRBJ2-1
size: many
CDR3: CASSPMAYNEQFF
DNA: TGTGCCAGCAGCCCTATGGCTTACAATGAGCAGTTCTTC

D: NA
V: TRBV12-3/TRBV12-4
J: TRBJ2-2
size: few
CDR3: CASRFREIVTGELFF
DNA: TGTGCCAGCAGATTCCGGGAGATCGTGACCGGGGAGCTGTTTTTT

D: NA
V: TRBV19
J: TRBJ2-1
size: NA
CDR3: CASSFRFSLNEQFF
DNA: TGTGCCAGTAGTTTCCGTTTTAGCTTGAATGAGCAGTTCTTC

D: NA
V: TRBV5-5
J: TRBJ1-6
size: NA
CDR3: CASSLVGTAGSPLHF
DNA: TGTGCCAGCAGCTTGGTTGGGACGGCCGGTTCACCCCTCCACTTT

D: NA
V: TRBV3-1
J: TRBJ2-5
size: NA
CDR3: CASSHPAKNGETQYF
DNA: TGTGCCAGCAGCCACCCCGCCAAAAACGGGGAGACCCAGTACTTC

D: NA
V: TRBV12-3/TRBV12-4
J: TRBJ1-2
size: NA
CDR3: CASSRSTGYTF
DNA: TGTGCCAGCAGCCGCTCGACGGGCTACACCTTC

D: NA
V: TRBV7-8
J: TRBJ2-3
size: many
CDR3: CASSLVVGLTADTQYF
DNA: TGTGCCAGCAGCTTAGTGGTTGGACTTACCGCAGATACGCAGTATTTT

D: TRBD1
V: TRBV20-1
J: TRBJ1-3
size: NA
CDR3: CSATTGGALHTIYF
DNA: TGCAGTGCCACAACAGGGGGCGCGTTGCACACCATATATTTT

D: TRBD1
V: TRBV12-3/TRBV12-4
J: TRBJ2-2
size: few
CDR3: CASGGQWNTGELFF
DNA: TGTGCCAGCGGGGGACAGTGGAACACCGGGGAGCTGTTTTTT

D: NA
V: TRBV11-2
J: TRBJ2-3
size: many
CDR3: CASSLVVGQDTQYF
DNA: TGTGCCAGCAGCTTAGTGGTCGGACAAGATACGCAGTATTTT

D: NA
V: TRBV28
J: TRBJ2-6
size: NA
CDR3: CASNLRGGLGTGPSGANVLTF
DNA: TGTGCCAGCAACCTGAGGGGGGGACTAGGGACAGGGCCCTCTGGGGCCAACGTCCTGACTTTC

D: NA
V: TRBV28
J: TRBJ1-3
size: NA
CDR3: CASSLTAGNTIYF
DNA: TGTGCCAGCAGTTTAACTGCTGGAAACACCATATATTTT

D: TRBD1
V: TRBV14
J: TRBJ1-2
size: NA
CDR3: CASSFGQGSRGYTF
DNA: TGTGCCAGCAGCTTCGGACAGGGATCCCGTGGCTACACCTTC

D: TRBD1
V: TRBV28
J: TRBJ2-4
size: few
CDR3: CASSLWGQGAKNIQYF
DNA: TGTGCCAGCAGTTTATGGGGACAGGGGGCCAAAAACATTCAGTACTTC

D: NA
V: TRBV27
J: TRBJ2-1
size: NA
CDR3: CASSLYAGAVGTYNEQFF
DNA: TGTGCCAGCAGTTTATATGCGGGGGCAGTCGGGACCTACAATGAGCAGTTCTTC

D: NA
V: TRBV28
J: TRBJ1-5
size: NA
CDR3: CASTVHRNNQPQHF
DNA: TGTGCCAGCACCGTTCACCGAAACAATCAGCCCCAGCATTTT

D: TRBD2
V: TRBV11-2
J: TRBJ2-2
size: many
CDR3: CASSWTSGSGTGELFF
DNA: TGTGCCAGCAGCTGGACTAGCGGGAGCGGCACCGGGGAGCTGTTTTTT

D: NA
V: TRBV29-1
J: TRBJ1-2
size: NA
CDR3: CSVVYRTNYGYTF
DNA: TGCAGCGTTGTGTACCGGACTAACTATGGCTACACCTTC

D: NA
V: TRBV7-2
J: TRBJ2-1
size: few
CDR3: CASNLGVKEQFF
DNA: TGTGCCAGCAACTTAGGGGTTAAGGAGCAGTTCTTC

D: TRBD2
V: TRBV14
J: TRBJ2-1
size: few
CDR3: CASSQGTSGRSYNEQFF
DNA: TGTGCCAGCAGCCAAGGGACTAGCGGGAGGTCCTACAATGAGCAGTTCTTC

D: TRBD1
V: TRBV25-1
J: TRBJ2-7
size: few
CDR3: CATGTVSSYEQYF
DNA: TGTGCGACCGGGACAGTTAGCTCCTACGAGCAGTACTTC

D: NA
V: TRBV7-2
J: TRBJ1-1
size: many
CDR3: CASSVGVGQPDPNTEAFF
DNA: TGTGCCAGCAGCGTAGGGGTGGGACAACCTGACCCGAACACTGAAGCTTTCTTT

D: NA
V: TRBV20-1
J: TRBJ2-3
size: NA
CDR3: CSTSGLGGSTDTQYF
DNA: TGCAGTACTTCCGGACTAGGGGGTAGCACAGATACGCAGTATTTT

D: TRBD1
V: TRBV24-1
J: TRBJ1-2
size: few
CDR3: CATSDPTDSTGGGYTF
DNA: TGTGCCACCAGTGATCCAACGGACTCGACAGGGGGGGGCTACACCTTC